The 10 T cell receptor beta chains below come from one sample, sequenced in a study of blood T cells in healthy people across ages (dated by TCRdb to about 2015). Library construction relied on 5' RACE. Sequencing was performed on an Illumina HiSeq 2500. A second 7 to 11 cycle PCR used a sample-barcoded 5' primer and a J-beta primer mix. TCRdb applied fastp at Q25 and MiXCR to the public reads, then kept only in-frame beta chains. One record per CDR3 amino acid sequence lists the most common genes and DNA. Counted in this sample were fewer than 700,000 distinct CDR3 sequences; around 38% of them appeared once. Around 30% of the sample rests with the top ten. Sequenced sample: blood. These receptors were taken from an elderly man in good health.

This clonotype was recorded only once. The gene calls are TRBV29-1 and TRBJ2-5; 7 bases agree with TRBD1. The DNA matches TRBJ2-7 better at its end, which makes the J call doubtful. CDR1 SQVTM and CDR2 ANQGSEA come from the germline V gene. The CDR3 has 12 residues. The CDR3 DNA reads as TGCAGCGTCCGGGACAGTCCCTACGAGCAGTACTTC. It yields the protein CSVRDSPYEQYF.

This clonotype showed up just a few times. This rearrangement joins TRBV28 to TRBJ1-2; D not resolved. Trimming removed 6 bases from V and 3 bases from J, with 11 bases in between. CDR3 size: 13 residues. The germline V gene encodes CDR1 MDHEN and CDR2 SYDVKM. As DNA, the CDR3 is TGTGCCAGCAGGTCGACATTTGACTATGGCTACACCTTC. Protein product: CASRSTFDYGYTF.

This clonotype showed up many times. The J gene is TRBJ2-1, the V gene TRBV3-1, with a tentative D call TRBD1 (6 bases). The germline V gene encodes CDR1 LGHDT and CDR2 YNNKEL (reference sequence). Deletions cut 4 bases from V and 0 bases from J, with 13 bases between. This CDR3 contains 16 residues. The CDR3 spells CASSLGQTSSYNEQFF. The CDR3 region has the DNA TGTGCCAGCAGCCTCGGACAGACGAGCTCCTACAATGAGCAGTTCTTC.

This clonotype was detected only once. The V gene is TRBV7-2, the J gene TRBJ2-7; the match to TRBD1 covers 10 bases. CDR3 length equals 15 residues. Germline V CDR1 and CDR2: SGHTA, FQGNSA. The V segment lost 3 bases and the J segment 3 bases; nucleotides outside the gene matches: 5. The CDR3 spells CASSFSGTGDYEQYF. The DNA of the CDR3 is TGTGCCAGCAGCTTTTCCGGGACAGGGGACTACGAGCAGTACTTC.

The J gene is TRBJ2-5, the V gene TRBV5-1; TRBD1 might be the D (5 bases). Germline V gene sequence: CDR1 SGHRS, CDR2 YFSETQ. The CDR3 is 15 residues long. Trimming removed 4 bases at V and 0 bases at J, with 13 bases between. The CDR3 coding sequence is TGCGCCAGCAGCCTCCCGGTGGGGCACCAAGAGACCCAGTACTTC. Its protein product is CASSLPVGHQETQYF.

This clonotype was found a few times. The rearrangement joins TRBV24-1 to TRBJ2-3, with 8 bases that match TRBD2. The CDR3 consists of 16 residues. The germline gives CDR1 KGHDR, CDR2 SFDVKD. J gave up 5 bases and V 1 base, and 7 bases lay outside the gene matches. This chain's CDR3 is CATSDLTSGSGDTQYF. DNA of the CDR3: TGTGCCACCAGTGATTTAACCAGCGGGAGTGGAGATACGCAGTATTTT.

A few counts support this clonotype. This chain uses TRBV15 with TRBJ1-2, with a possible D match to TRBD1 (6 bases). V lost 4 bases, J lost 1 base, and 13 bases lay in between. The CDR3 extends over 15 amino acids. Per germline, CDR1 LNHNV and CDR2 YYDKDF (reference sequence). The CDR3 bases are TGTGCCACCAGCACCGGGACACTCGTTAACTATGGCTACACCTTC. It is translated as CATSTGTLVNYGYTF.

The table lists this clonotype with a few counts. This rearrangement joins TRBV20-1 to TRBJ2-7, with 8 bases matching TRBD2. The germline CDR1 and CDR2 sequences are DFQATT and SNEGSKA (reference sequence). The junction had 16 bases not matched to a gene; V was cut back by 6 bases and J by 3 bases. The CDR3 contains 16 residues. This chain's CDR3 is CSARDGAGGLRYEQYF. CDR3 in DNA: TGCAGTGCGAGGGATGGGGCGGGAGGCCTACGCTACGAGCAGTACTTC.

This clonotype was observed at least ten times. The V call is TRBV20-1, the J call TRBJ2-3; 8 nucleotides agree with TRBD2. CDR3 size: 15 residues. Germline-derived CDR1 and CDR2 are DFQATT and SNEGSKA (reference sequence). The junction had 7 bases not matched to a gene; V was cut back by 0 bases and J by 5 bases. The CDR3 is CSARDRGGAIDTQYF. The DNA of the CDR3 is TGCAGTGCTAGAGATCGGGGGGGGGCAATAGATACGCAGTATTTT.

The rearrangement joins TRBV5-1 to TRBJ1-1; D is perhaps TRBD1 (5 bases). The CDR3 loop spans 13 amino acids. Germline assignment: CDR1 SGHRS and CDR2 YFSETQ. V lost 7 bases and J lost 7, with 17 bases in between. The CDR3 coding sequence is TGCGCCAGCGGTAAAGGGGATCTTAATGAAGCTTTCTTT. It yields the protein CASGKGDLNEAFF.